The TCR beta chain under discussion was sequenced for a study of molecular identifiers for immune sequencing clone quantification. Both previously described methods and listed TCR primers were employed to make bulk TCR libraries. TCRdb re-analysed the PCR reads in MiXCR, keeping a single row per CDR3 protein. The sample has roughly 50,000 distinct CDR3 sequences, roughly a third seen once. The receptor comes from a human donor in good health. Some libraries in this study had Jurkat cell RNA spiked in. Material for sequencing was naive CD8+ T cells from blood, with Jurkat cell RNA spiked in. As for subset: FACS-sorted CD8+CD4-CCR7+CD45RA+ naive T cells.

CDR3 sequence reads: CASSSTLGGKVFRETQYF. For the CDR3, the DNA is TGTGCCAGCAGCTCCACCTTGGGCGGGAAGGTATTTAGAGAGACCCAGTACTTC. The chain carries TRBV5-4 and TRBJ2-5, with D perhaps matching TRBD2 (6 bases). Per the germline V gene, CDR1 is SGHNT and CDR2 is YYREEE (reference sequence). This CDR3 is 18 amino acids long. Trimming pared 3 bases from V and 4 bases from J, leaving 25 bases between.